Presented here are 2 T cell receptor beta chains from one specimen sequenced in a study of blood T cell repertoires in COVID-19. Sequenced by immunoSEQ multiplex PCR; TCRdb stores in-frame clones only, minus some. This table holds about 280,000 clones, 80% to 85% found once. Input material: PBMCs or T cells enriched from blood (not recorded which). These receptors all come from a man aged 40-55 years who had been exposed to COVID-19.

The chain has TRBV4-2 and TRBJ1-5, with D possibly being TRBD1 (6 bases). V shed 0 bases and J shed 6 bases, with 12 bases lying between them. There are 15 residues in the CDR3. Germline V gene lookup returns CDR1 LGHNA and CDR2 YNFKEQ. Here the CDR3 DNA reads TGTGCCAGCAGCCAAGAGTACGGGGGGCCTCAGCCCCAGCATTTT. The encoded protein is CASSQEYGGPQPQHF.

The gene calls are TRBV4-1 and TRBJ2-7, with 7 bases identical to TRBD2. Germline lookup yields CDR1 MGHRA and CDR2 YSYEKL. The CDR3 extends over 16 amino acids. The trim removed 0 bases at V and 10 bases at J, leaving 15 bases unmatched. CDR3 sequence reads: CASSQEVANSGQNQYF. The DNA for the CDR3 is TGCGCCAGCAGCCAAGAAGTGGCGAATAGCGGGCAGAATCAGTACTTC.